This TCR beta chain was found in a study of blood T cells in healthy people across ages (dated by TCRdb to the mid-2010s). Turning to the overall study: In model experiments, template switching captured about one uniquely barcoded TCR beta cDNA molecule for every two T cells. To track age-related changes in TCR beta repertoire diversity, the study relied on deep sequencing normalized with unique cDNA molecular identifiers. The donors were divided into four age groups: young (average 16 years), middle-aged (almost 40), aged (approximately 62) and long-lived (around 80). To avoid experimental bias, donors of different ages were randomly spread across the sequencing lanes. The study analyzed two additional independent replicas of 1 million unique cDNA reads from the same blood draw for two donors, one aged 18 to 30 and one aged 80 or older.

About this clonotype: No cognate antigen has been identified for it. The record has no base qualities; no much larger clone is one base away.

Reading from cysteine to phenylalanine, the CDR3 counts 13 amino acids. Of all the DNA, just the CDR3 is kept, 39 bases in frame from base 1. V ends up 2 bases short and J 12 bases short, with an unmatched junction base count of 8. The germline V gene sets CDR1 to LGHNA and CDR2 to YSLEER. What the authors observed across the whole study: The CMV infection status of donors was not known, potentially confounding age-related changes in expanded clonotypes. Since profiling was done on bulk unsorted PBMCs, naive and antigen-experienced compartments could not be conclusively compared. Observed TCR beta diversity per million T cells fell roughly linearly with age, and a significant reduction was already apparent by age around 40. The long-lived group showed more naive CD4+ T cells, fewer expanded clones and increased TCR diversity than the aged group, suggesting age selection. Total diversity estimates from one million sequenced T cells were considered lower bounds and underestimates. The percentage of naive T cells measured by flow cytometry correlated strongly with observed TCR beta diversity.

Donors were around 37 systemically healthy Caucasian individuals from Russia aged roughly 6 to 90 years. Ten milliliters of peripheral blood were drawn from each donor into EDTA-treated Vacutainer tubes. Ficoll-Paque density-gradient centrifugation was used to isolate PBMCs, with at least 7 million per sample. Trizol reagent was used to extract total RNA from the PBMCs, yielding at least 6 micrograms per sample. The percentages of naive CD45RAhigh/CD27high T cells were determined by flow cytometry on a PBMC aliquot from every donor. Library method: 5' RACE. Instrument used: Illumina HiSeq 2500. A second 7 to 11 cycle PCR used a sample-barcoded 5' primer and a J-beta primer mix. A unique molecular identifier was introduced onto each TCR beta cDNA molecule by a template-switch 5' adaptor carrying 12 random nucleotides. Each sample yielded at least 3 million CDR3-containing paired-end reads. The Mint cDNA synthesis kit, primed by a TRBC-specific oligonucleotide, was used to synthesize first-strand cDNA from all RNA. All cDNA was treated with uracil-DNA glycosylase and then went through a first 18-cycle PCR with the universal primers M1SS and BC2_uni_R. On the study's bioinformatics: For normalization, 1 million high-quality reads, each with a distinct molecular identifier, were randomly selected from each sample. Reads with shared molecular identifiers were discarded instead of being binned into consensus sequences. MiTCR, set to a Q25 quality threshold and the strictest error-elimination algorithm, was used for CDR3 identification, clonotype clustering and error correction. A nonparametric unseen species model with Euler transformation was used to estimate a lower bound on total TCR beta diversity. TCRdb passed the public sequencing reads through fastp at Q25 and MiXCR, retaining productive beta sequences. Each CDR3 protein gets just one entry, which takes the most common genes and DNA from the rows behind it. V and J calls and clone size were set by TCRdb, not the authors. In all, the sample holds about 1.8 million distinct CDR3 sequences, and approximately 50% of those were seen once. The biggest ten clones account for 2% to 2.5% of the sample.

Sequenced input: blood. This TCR derives from a woman in her thirties or forties in good health. Here the chain combines TRBV4-3 and TRBJ2-7, and 9 bases in between align with TRBD2. The base sequence is TGCGCCAGCAGCCAAAGTAGCGGGGGCCCTTCGTACTTC. This is translated as CASSQSSGGPSYF.